These T cell receptor beta chains were read from a single sample in a study of T cells in Graves' hyperthyroidism and ophthalmopathy. TCRdb redid the calling of the multiplex PCR reads with MiXCR, one entry per CDR3 protein. This table holds about 500,000 distinct CDR3 sequences, about a sixth found once. Material: blood. The receptors stem from a woman aged 18-29 years with Graves' hyperthyroidism. Both conserved end residues are trimmed from each CDR3. Only part of the rows carry a size: once, few, many, or a class if the clone is expanded.

>TRBV25-1|NA
ASSATGQGASEQY
>TRBV13|NA
ASSLGGSGATQY
>TRBV10-3|NA
AISERTISERDGYT
>TRBV9|NA
ASSASGVYTGELF
>TRBV7-2|many
ASKPYLRDEQF
>TRBV7-2|few
ASSSPGGGGLLNEQF
>TRBV12-3/TRBV12-4|many
ASSSPVGAHYGYT
>TRBV3-1|once
ASSLGTVTGELC
>TRBV20-1|many
SARDRRVVNTEAF
>TRBV3-1|few
ASSQVVGPYNEQF
>TRBV27|many
ASIGIAGATDTQY
>TRBV20-1|many
SARVGSGTYEQY
>TRBV20-1|many
SARSFLARYNEQF
>TRBV7-2|many
VNHRAGDFTAVQY
>TRBV27|many
ASLTPGLGRNEQF
>TRBV5-1|NA
ASSLERLAGGPDIQY
>TRBV11-3|NA
ASSLGYRESQETQY
>TRBV2|many
ASSEADCWQNHCYGYT
>TRBV9|NA
ASSSTPNYGYT
>TRBV7-2|many
ASSLWGNQPQH
>TRBV11-2|many
ASSLGDRAGTEAF
>TRBV6-1|many
ASSAGLADSYEQY
>TRBV24-1|many
ATSDPKTGADNEQF
>TRBV7-9|NA
ASRPRDRGGYEQY
>TRBV12-3/TRBV12-4|many
ASSPRTAEKLF
>TRBV25-1|NA
ASSEFLATNTGELF
>TRBV7-9|NA
ASSRPEGGETQY
>TRBV20-1|few
SVGHGNEQY
>TRBV5-4|few
AGLQSGANEQF
>TRBV7-8|many
ASSPRRLANYEQY
>TRBV7-9|few
ASSLALGRGNDEQY
>TRBV20-1|few
SARNRVSTEAF
>TRBV28|NA
ASNYGTAGEQY
>TRBV20-1|NA
SASLGGRSYNEQF
>TRBV20-1|many
SASREVGYEQY
>TRBV12-3/TRBV12-4|NA
ASSPRGGETDTQY
>TRBV12-3/TRBV12-4|few
ASSQLSSGETQY
>TRBV7-2|few
ASSWGQGFYGYT
>TRBV5-6|NA
ASSGGTKTNEQF
>TRBV7-9|NA
ASSLSAPSTDTQY
>TRBV12-3/TRBV12-4|few
ASSFGSVGLAGFNEQF